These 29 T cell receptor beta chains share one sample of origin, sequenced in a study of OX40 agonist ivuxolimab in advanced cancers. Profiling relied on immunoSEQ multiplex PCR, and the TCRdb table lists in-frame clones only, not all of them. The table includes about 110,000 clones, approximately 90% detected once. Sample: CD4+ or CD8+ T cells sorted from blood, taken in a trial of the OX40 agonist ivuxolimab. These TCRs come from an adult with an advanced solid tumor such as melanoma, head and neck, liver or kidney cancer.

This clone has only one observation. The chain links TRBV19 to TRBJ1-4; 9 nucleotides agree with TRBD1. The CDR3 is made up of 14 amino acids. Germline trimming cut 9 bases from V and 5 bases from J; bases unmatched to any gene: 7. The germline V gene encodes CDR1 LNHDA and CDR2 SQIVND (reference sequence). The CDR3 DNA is TGTGCCAGCCAGGGGACAGGGACCAATGAAAAACTGTTTTTT. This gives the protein CASQGTGTNEKLFF.

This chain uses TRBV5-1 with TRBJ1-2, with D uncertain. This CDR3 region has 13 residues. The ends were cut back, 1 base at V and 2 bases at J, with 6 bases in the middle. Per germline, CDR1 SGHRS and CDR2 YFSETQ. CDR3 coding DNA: TGCGCCAGCAGCTTGAACAGAAACTATGGCTACACCTTC. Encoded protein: CASSLNRNYGYTF.

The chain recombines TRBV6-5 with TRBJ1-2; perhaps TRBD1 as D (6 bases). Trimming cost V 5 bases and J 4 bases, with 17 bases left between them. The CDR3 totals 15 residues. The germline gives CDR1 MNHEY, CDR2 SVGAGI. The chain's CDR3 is CASSTPAGGSYGYTF. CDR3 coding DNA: TGTGCCAGCAGTACCCCCGCGGGGGGCAGCTATGGCTACACCTTC.

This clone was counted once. In DNA form, the CDR3 reads TGTGCCAGCTCACCACGGGGACGGATCTCTGGGGCCAACGTCCTGACTTTC. It is translated as CASSPRGRISGANVLTF. This rearrangement joins TRBV18 to TRBJ2-6; D is possibly TRBD1 or TRBD2 (5 bases each). V was pared by 1 base and J by 0 bases, with 10 bases between. CDR1 is KGHSH and CDR2 is LQKENI in the germline V gene. The CDR3 is made up of 17 amino acids.

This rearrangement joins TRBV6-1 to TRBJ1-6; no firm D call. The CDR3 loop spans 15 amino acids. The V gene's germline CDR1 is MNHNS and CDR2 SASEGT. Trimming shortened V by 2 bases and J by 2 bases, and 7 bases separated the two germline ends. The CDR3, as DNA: TGTGCCAGCAGTGAAAATCTGGCCTATAATTCACCCCTCCACTTT. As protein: CASSENLAYNSPLHF.

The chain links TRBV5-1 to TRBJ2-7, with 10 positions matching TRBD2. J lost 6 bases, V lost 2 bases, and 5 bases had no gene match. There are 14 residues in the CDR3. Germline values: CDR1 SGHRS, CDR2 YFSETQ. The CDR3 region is CASSLQAGGPEQYF. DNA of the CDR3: TGCGCCAGCAGCTTACAAGCGGGGGGGCCCGAGCAGTACTTC. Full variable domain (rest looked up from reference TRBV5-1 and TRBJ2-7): KAGVTQTPRYLIKTRGQQVTLSCSPISGHRSVSWYQQTPGQGLQFLFEYFSETQRNKGNFPGRFSGRQFSNSRSEMNVSTLELGDSALYLCASSLQAGGPEQYFGPGTRLTVT.

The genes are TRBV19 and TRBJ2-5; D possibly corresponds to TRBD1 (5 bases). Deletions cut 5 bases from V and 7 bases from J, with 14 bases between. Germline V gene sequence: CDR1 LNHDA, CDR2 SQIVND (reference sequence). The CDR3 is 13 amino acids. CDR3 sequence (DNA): TGTGCCAGTAGTTCATCAGGGTTGGGGACCCAGTACTTC. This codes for CASSSSGLGTQYF.

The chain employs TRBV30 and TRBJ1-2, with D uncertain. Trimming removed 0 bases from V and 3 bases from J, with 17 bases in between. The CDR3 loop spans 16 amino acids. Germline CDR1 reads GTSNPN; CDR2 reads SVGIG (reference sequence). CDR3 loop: CAWSVKIGSYYYGYTF. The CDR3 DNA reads TGTGCCTGGAGTGTTAAAATAGGCAGCTACTACTATGGCTACACCTTC.

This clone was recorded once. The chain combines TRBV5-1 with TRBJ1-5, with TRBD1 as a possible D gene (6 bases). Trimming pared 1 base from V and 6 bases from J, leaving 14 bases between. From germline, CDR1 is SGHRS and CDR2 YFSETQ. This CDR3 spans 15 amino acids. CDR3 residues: CASSLSGGAIQPQHF. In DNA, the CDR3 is TGCGCCAGCAGCTTGTCGGGGGGCGCGATTCAGCCCCAGCATTTT.

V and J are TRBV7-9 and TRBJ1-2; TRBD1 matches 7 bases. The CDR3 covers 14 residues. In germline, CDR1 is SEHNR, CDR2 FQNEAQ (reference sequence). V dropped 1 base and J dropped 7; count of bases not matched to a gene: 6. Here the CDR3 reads CASSLVTGASGYTF. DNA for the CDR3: TGTGCCAGCAGCTTAGTTACAGGGGCCAGTGGCTACACCTTC.

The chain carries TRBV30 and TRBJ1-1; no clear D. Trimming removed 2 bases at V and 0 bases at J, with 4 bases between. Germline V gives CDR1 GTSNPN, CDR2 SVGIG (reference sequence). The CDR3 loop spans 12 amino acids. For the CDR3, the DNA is TGTGCCTGGAGTCGCATGAACACTGAAGCTTTCTTT. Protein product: CAWSRMNTEAFF.

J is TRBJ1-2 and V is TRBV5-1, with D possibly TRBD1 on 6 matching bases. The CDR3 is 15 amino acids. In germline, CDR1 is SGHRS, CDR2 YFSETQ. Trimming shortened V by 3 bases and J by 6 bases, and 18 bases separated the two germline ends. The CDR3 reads CASSSETRGADGYTF. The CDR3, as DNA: TGCGCCAGCAGCTCCGAAACCAGGGGCGCGGATGGCTACACCTTC.

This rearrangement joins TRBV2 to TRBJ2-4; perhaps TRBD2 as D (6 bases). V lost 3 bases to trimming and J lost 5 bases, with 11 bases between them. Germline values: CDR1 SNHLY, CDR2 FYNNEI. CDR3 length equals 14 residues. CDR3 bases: TGTGCCAGCAGTGACACTAGCTTCCAAAACATTCAGTACTTC. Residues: CASSDTSFQNIQYF.

CDR3: CASSKSGATDTQYF. CDR3 DNA sequence: TGTGCCAGCAGCAAATCAGGGGCCACAGATACGCAGTATTTT. The chain carries TRBV6-6 and TRBJ2-3, with D maybe TRBD1 (6 bases). The CDR3 is 14 residues long. V was trimmed by 6 bases and J by 2 bases, leaving 12 bases between them. From germline, CDR1 is MNHNY and CDR2 SVGAGI (reference sequence).

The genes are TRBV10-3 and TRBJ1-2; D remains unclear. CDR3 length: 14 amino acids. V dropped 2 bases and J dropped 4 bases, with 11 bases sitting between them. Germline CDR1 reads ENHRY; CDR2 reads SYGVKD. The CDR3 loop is CAISEGQDFYGYTF. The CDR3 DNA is TGTGCCATCAGTGAGGGCCAAGACTTCTATGGCTACACCTTC.

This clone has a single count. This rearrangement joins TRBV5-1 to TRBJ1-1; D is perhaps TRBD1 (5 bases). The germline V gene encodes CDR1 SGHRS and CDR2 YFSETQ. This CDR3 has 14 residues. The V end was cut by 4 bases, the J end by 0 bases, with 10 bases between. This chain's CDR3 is CASSMGLLNTEAFF. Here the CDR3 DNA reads TGCGCCAGCAGCATGGGACTGCTGAACACTGAAGCTTTCTTT.

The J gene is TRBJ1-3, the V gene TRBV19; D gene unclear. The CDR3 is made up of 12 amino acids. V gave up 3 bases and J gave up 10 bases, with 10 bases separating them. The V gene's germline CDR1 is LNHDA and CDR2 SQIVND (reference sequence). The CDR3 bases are TGTGCCAGTAGTATGTCGGGGAGTACCATATATTTT. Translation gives CASSMSGSTIYF.

CDR3 DNA: TGTGCCAGCAAGGGAAGCGGTCGGGGTGAAAAACTGTTTTTT. Its protein is CASKGSGRGEKLFF. The chain is built from TRBV5-5 and TRBJ1-4, with D hard to call. Germline CDR1 reads SGHKS; CDR2 reads YYEKEE (reference sequence). The CDR3 sequence is 14 residues long. The V and J ends lost 6 bases and 7 bases respectively, with 16 bases between them.

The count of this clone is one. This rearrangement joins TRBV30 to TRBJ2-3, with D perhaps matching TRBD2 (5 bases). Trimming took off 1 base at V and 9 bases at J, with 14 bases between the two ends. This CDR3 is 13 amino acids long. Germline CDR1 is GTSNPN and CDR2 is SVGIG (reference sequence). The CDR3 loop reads CAWSGTGPWTQYF. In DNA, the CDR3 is TGTGCCTGGAGTGGGACTGGCCCGTGGACGCAGTATTTT.

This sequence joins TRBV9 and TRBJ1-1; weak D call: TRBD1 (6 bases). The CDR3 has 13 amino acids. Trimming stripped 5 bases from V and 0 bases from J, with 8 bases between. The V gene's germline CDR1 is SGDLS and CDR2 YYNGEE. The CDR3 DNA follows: TGTGCCAGCAGACAGGGTCTGAACACTGAAGCTTTCTTT. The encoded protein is CASRQGLNTEAFF.

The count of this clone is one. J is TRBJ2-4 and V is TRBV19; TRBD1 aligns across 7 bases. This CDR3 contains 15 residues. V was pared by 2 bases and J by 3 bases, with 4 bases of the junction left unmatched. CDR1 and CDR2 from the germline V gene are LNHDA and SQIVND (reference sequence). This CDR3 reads CASSIQGVDKNIQYF. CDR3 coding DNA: TGTGCCAGTAGTATACAGGGGGTCGACAAAAACATTCAGTACTTC.

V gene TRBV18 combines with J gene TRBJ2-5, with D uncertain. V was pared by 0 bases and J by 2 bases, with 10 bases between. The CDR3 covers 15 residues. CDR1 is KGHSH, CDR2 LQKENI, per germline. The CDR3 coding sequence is TGTGCCAGCTCACCACCGACTGAGCGTCAAGAGACCCAGTACTTC. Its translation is CASSPPTERQETQYF.

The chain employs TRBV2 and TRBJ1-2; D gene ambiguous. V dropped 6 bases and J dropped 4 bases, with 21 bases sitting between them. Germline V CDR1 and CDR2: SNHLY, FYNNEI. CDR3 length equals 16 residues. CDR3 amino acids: CASRYTDLTSGYGYTF. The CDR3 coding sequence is TGTGCCAGCAGGTATACTGACCTAACTAGTGGCTATGGCTACACCTTC. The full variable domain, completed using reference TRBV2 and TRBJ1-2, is EPEVTQTPSHQVTQMGQEVILRCVPISNHLYFYWYRQILGQKVEFLVSFYNNEISEKSEIFDDQFSVERPDGSNFTLKIRSTKLEDSAMYFCASRYTDLTSGYGYTFGSGTRLTVV.

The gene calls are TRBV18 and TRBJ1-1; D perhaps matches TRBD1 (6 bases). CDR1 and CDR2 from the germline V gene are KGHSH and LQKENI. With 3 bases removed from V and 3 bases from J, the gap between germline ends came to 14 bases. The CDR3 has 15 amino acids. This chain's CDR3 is CASSPSWGADTEAFF. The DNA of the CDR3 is TGTGCCAGCTCACCTAGTTGGGGGGCGGACACTGAAGCTTTCTTT.

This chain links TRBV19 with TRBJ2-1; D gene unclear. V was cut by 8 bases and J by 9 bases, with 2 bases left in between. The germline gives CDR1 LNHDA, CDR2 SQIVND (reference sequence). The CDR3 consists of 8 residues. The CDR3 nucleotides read TGTGCCAGTCTTGAGCAGTTCTTC. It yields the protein CASLEQFF.

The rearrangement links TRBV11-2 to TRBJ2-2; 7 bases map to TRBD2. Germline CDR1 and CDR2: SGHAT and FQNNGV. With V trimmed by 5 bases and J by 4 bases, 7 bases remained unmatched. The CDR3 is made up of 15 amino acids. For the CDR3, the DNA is TGTGCCAGCAGCCGGCGGGGCGGGGGCACCGGGGAGCTGTTTTTT. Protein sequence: CASSRRGGGTGELFF. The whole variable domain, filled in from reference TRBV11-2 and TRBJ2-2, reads EAGVAQSPRYKIIEKRQSVAFWCNPISGHATLYWYQQILGQGPKLLIQFQNNGVVDDSQLPKDRFSAERLKGVDSTLKIQPAKLEDSAVYLCASSRRGGGTGELFFGEGSRLTVL.

The CDR3 loop is CASTETGQIGNTIYF. The CDR3 DNA follows: TGTGCCAGCACTGAGACCGGACAGATTGGAAACACCATATATTTT. V gene TRBV11-2 combines with J gene TRBJ1-3; D is perhaps TRBD1 (6 bases). This CDR3 region has 15 residues. Trimming stripped 7 bases from V and 3 bases from J, with 16 bases between. Germline V gene sequence: CDR1 SGHAT, CDR2 FQNNGV.

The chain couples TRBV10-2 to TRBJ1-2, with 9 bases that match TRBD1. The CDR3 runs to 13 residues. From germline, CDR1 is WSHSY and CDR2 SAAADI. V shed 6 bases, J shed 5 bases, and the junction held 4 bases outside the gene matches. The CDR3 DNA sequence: TGCGCCAGCAGGGCGGACAGGGGTTATGGCTACACCTTC. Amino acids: CASRADRGYGYTF.

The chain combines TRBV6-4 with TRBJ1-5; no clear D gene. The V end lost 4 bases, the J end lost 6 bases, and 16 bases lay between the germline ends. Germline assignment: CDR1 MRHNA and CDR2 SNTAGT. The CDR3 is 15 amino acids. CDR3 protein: CASSAYAKGGQPQHF. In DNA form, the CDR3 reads TGTGCCAGCAGTGCCTATGCCAAGGGAGGTCAGCCCCAGCATTTT.